The clone carrying this TCR beta chain was detected once. The data belong to a study of cytomegalovirus exposure and HLA in healthy donors. The PCR made use of 60 Vbeta and 13 Jbeta primers. Using immunoSEQ multiplex PCR, the repertoire was profiled, and TCRdb retains in-frame clones only, with some absent. The sample contains 140,000 to 150,000 clones, approximately 83% of which appear only once. The donors were healthy bone marrow donors. Trimming removed 3 bases at V and 4 bases at J, with 12 bases between. The CDR3 consists of 15 residues. Germline V gene lookup returns CDR1 LNHDA and CDR2 SQIVND (reference sequence).

Sequencing used PBMCs. The TCR comes from a woman aged 40 to 50 in good health and CMV-seronegative. This chain connects TRBV19 to TRBJ1-4, with no clear D. CDR3 residues: CASSIVPTLNEKLFF. The CDR3 region has the DNA TGTGCCAGTAGTATCGTCCCGACTCTTAATGAAAAACTGTTTTTT. Based on the CDR3 plus reference TRBV19 and TRBJ1-4, the full variable domain is DGGITQSPKYLFRKEGQNVTLSCEQNLNHDAMYWYRQDPGQGLRLIYYSQIVNDFQKGDIAEGYSVSREKKESFPLTVTSAQKNPTAFYLCASSIVPTLNEKLFFGSGTQLSVL.